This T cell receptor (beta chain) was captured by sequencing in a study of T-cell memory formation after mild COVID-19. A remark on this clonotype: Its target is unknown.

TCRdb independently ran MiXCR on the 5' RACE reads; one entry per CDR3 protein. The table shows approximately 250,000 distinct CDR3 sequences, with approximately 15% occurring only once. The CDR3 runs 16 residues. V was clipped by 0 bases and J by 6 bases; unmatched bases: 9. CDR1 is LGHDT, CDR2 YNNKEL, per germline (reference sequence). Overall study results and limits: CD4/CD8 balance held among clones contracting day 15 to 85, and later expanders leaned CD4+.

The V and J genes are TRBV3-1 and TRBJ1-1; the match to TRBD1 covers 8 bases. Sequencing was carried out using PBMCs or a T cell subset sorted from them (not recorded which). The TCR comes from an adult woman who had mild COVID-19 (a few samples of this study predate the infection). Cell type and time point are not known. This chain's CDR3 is CASSQEKTGAKPEAFF. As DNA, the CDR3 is TGTGCCAGCAGCCAAGAAAAGACAGGGGCGAAGCCTGAAGCTTTCTTT. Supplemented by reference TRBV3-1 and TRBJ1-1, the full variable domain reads DTAVSQTPKYLVTQMGNDKSIKCEQNLGHDTMYWYKQDSKKFLKIMFSYNNKELIINETVPNRFSPKSPDKAHLNLHINSLELGDSAVYFCASSQEKTGAKPEAFFGQGTRLTVV.